This T cell receptor beta chain is from a study of T cells in narcolepsy. Overall study: Patients with NT1 or NT2 and healthy control donors were enrolled.

Generated by immunoSEQ multiplex PCR, the TCRdb table keeps only in-frame clones and is missing some. The sample contains 20,000 to 30,000 clones, roughly 77% of which appear only once. Study-level points and caveats: In some patient and control memory CD4+ samples, autoreactive clones were absent. Blood of same and different patients, but not healthy controls, reportedly held recurring autoreactive clonotypes.

Germline V gene lookup returns CDR1 MGHDK and CDR2 SYGVNS. This CDR3 comprises 13 residues. The V gene end was trimmed by 6 bases and the J gene end by 7 bases; junction bases not matched to a gene: 5. As concerns this clone: As yet, its antigen is unknown.

This chain uses TRBV25-1 with TRBJ1-4, with 7 positions matching TRBD1. This clonotype was sampled from a human donor in good health. The sequencing sample was made of memory (CD45RA-) CD4+ T cells from blood. In DNA form, the CDR3 reads TGTGCCAGCAGCTCGACAGGGACTGAAAAACTGTTTTTT. Protein product: CASSSTGTEKLFF.